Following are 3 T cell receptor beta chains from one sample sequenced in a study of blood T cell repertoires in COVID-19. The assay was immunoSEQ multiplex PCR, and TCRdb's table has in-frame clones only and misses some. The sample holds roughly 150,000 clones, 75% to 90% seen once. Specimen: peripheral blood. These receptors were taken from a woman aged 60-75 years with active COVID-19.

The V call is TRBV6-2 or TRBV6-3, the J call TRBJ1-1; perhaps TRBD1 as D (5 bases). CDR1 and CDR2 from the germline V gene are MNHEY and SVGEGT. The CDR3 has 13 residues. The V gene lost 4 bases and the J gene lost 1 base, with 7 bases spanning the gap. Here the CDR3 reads CASSWGGNTEAFF. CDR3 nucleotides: TGTGCCAGCAGTTGGGGGGGGAACACTGAAGCTTTCTTT.

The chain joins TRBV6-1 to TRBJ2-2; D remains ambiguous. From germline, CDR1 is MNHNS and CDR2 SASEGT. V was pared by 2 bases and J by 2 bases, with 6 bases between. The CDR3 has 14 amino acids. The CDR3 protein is CASSELANTGELFF. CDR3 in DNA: TGTGCCAGCAGTGAATTAGCCAACACCGGGGAGCTGTTTTTT.

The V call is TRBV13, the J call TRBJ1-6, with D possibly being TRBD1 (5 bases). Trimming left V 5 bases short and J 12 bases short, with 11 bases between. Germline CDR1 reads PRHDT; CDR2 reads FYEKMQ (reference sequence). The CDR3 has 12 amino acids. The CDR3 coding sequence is TGTGCCAGCAGCCGAACCGGGGGACCCCTCCACTTT. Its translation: CASSRTGGPLHF.